The clone carrying this TCR beta chain turned up a few times. What it binds is unknown. V was pared by 6 bases and J by 2 bases, with 14 bases between. Germline V gene sequence: CDR1 ENHRY, CDR2 SYGVKD. The CDR3 has 14 amino acids. The sample originates from a study of T-cell memory formation after mild COVID-19. Study summary: Across donors, TCR clusters were largely donor specific.

TCRalpha and TCRbeta libraries used 5'RACE with constant-segment primers and UMIs. TCRdb re-analysed the 5' RACE reads in MiXCR, keeping a single row per CDR3 protein. Of 120,000 or so distinct CDR3 sequences listed, roughly 6% are singletons. Findings and caveats of the study: Clones shrinking between day 15 and 85 showed a balanced CD4/CD8 split, and those that grew later tilted toward CD4+. Clones which contracted sat mainly in CM and EM if CD4+, and in EMRA if CD8+.

The receptor was derived from an adult woman who had mild COVID-19 (a few samples of this study predate the infection). Cell type and time point are not known. Specimen: PBMCs or a T cell subset sorted from them (not recorded which). The gene calls are TRBV10-3 and TRBJ2-7; D gene uncertain. The CDR3 is CAISRTESTYEQYF. CDR3 bases: TGTGCCATCAGCCGAACAGAGAGTACCTACGAGCAGTACTTC.